Shown below are 11 T cell receptor beta chains from a single sample sequenced in a study of stem cell transplantation in POMP-related autoinflammatory disease. Data came from immunoSEQ multiplex PCR; TCRdb stores just in-frame clones and leaves some out. Of tens of thousands of clones listed, just over 90% are singletons. The sequenced sample was CD4+ T cells from PBMCs, obtained after stem cell transplantation. The receptors shown here come from a human patient with POMP-related autoinflammation and immune dysregulation (PRAID). Part of the T cells may come from the graft donor.

The chain couples TRBV28 to TRBJ2-1, with D maybe TRBD2 (7 bases). CDR3 length: 16 amino acids. Germline CDR1 is MDHEN and CDR2 is SYDVKM. The ends were cut back, 6 bases at V and 0 bases at J, with 15 bases in the middle. This CDR3 reads CASRGGAASSYNEQFF. CDR3 DNA sequence: TGTGCCAGCAGAGGGGGGGCCGCTAGCTCCTACAATGAGCAGTTCTTC. The variable domain in full, with the rest retrieved from reference TRBV28 and TRBJ2-1, is DVKVTQSSRYLVKRTGEKVFLECVQDMDHENMFWYRQDPGLGLRLIYFSYDVKMKEKGDIPEGYSVSREKKERFSLILESASTNQTSMYLCASRGGAASSYNEQFFGPGTRLTVL.

The chain couples TRBV11-3 to TRBJ2-7; 11 nucleotides match TRBD2. Germline lookup yields CDR1 SGHNT and CDR2 YENEEA. CDR3 size: 14 residues. The V segment lost 2 bases and the J segment 6 bases; nucleotides outside the gene matches: 3. Written as DNA, the CDR3 is TGTGCCAGCAGCTTATCTAGCGGGGGGTTCGAGCAGTACGTC. The encoded protein is CASSLSSGGFEQYV.

Here the CDR3 reads CASGQNQETQYF. CDR3 DNA sequence: TGTGCCAGCGGACAGAACCAAGAGACCCAGTACTTC. The rearrangement links TRBV28 to TRBJ2-5; D perhaps matches TRBD1 (6 bases). The CDR3 consists of 12 residues. The V gene lost 8 bases and the J gene lost 0 bases, with 7 bases spanning the gap. Germline V gene data show CDR1 as MDHEN and CDR2 as SYDVKM.

The CDR3 DNA follows: TGTGCCAGCAGTAGCCGGGACAGGGGGCAATATGGCTACACCTTC. It translates to CASSSRDRGQYGYTF. The chain combines TRBV27 with TRBJ1-2; 12 bases match TRBD1. The CDR3 contains 15 residues. With V trimmed by 5 bases and J by 5 bases, 6 bases remained unmatched. The germline gives CDR1 MNHEY, CDR2 SMNVEV (reference sequence).

The V and J genes are TRBV3-1 (or the pseudogene TRBV3-2) and TRBJ1-1, with 8 bases lining up with TRBD1. V dropped 2 bases and J dropped 3; count of bases not matched to a gene: 8. This CDR3 spans 16 amino acids. CDR1 and CDR2 from the germline V gene are LGHDT and YNNKEL (reference sequence). This CDR3 reads CASSQYLRGRDTEAFF. DNA for the CDR3: TGTGCCAGCAGCCAATACCTCAGGGGGCGCGACACTGAAGCTTTCTTT.

This clone was observed a handful of times. V gene TRBV28 combines with J gene TRBJ2-7; 8 nucleotides line up with TRBD1. J lost 3 bases, V lost 7 bases, and 5 bases had no gene match. Germline values: CDR1 MDHEN, CDR2 SYDVKM. The CDR3 contains 13 residues. CDR3 bases: TGTGCCAGCACCAAGGACAGGGACTACGAGCAGTACTTC. Protein: CASTKDRDYEQYF.

This chain joins TRBV28 and TRBJ2-1; TRBD2 matches 7 bases. The CDR3 spans 21 residues. The junction had 23 bases not matched to a gene; V was cut back by 6 bases and J by 0 bases. CDR1 is MDHEN, CDR2 SYDVKM, per germline. CDR3 nucleotides: TGTGCCAGCAGGTACCTTCAGGGCTCGGGAGGCCGTATAAGCTCCTACAATGAGCAGTTCTTC. Translated, it gives CASRYLQGSGGRISSYNEQFF.

The genes are TRBV5-1 and TRBJ2-5, with 8 bases lining up with TRBD2. The CDR3 runs to 17 residues. Germline lookup yields CDR1 SGHRS and CDR2 YFSETQ. With 4 bases clipped from V and 0 bases from J, the junction kept 11 bases outside the gene matches. Here the CDR3 DNA reads TGCGCCAGCAGCCTCCCACCGGGGGGGACATACCAAGAGACCCAGTACTTC. Amino acids: CASSLPPGGTYQETQYF.

This clone was seen once. The CDR3 DNA follows: TGTGCCAGCAGTCCCGACAGGTTCAATCAGCCCCAGCATTTT. Encoded protein: CASSPDRFNQPQHF. This chain connects TRBV27 to TRBJ1-5; tentatively, D is TRBD1 (6 bases). CDR3 length: 14 amino acids. V shed 5 bases and J shed 3 bases, with 11 bases lying between them. Germline V gene data show CDR1 as MNHEY and CDR2 as SMNVEV (reference sequence).

This chain joins TRBV5-1 and TRBJ1-3, with TRBD1 identical over 7 bases. From germline, CDR1 is SGHRS and CDR2 YFSETQ. The CDR3 totals 15 residues. The junction had 6 bases not matched to a gene; V was cut back by 0 bases and J by 6 bases. The CDR3 nucleotides read TGCGCCAGCAGCTTGGGCCTCGACAGGGTAAACACCATATATTTT. It encodes CASSLGLDRVNTIYF.

The chain couples TRBV9 to TRBJ1-6; the D is unclear. The germline V gene has CDR1 SGDLS and CDR2 YYNGEE. The CDR3 covers 17 residues. The germline V and J ends were trimmed by 0 bases and 8 bases, with 18 bases remaining between them. CDR3 in DNA: TGTGCCAGCAGCGTAGCCAGCGGTGGCCGGGAGGATTCACCCCTCCACTTT. This encodes CASSVASGGREDSPLHF.